This T cell receptor beta chain was captured by sequencing in a study of regulatory T cells in long-lasting Graves disease. Points from the study as a whole: Shared public clonotypes totalled around 2,900 in persistent patients, compared with just under 1,000 in new patients.

Investigators prepared the TCR beta libraries by applying iRepertoire HTBI primers and Arm-PCR of CDR3 regions. TCRdb used MiXCR to reprocess the multiplex PCR reads, holding one entry per CDR3 protein. The table has under 700,000 distinct CDR3 sequences, more than 15% seen once. This clonotype was recorded at least ten times. Its antigen is still unknown. Germline V gene sequence: CDR1 GTSNPN, CDR2 SVGIG (reference sequence). Between the trimmed V and J ends, which lost 4 bases and 3 bases, there was a span of 12 bases. This CDR3 is built from 13 residues. The sample's time point: newly diagnosed GD, antithyroid drugs for less than 3 months. The TCR library used RNA extracted from PBMCs. The same data also went into a second study, on T cells in Graves' hyperthyroidism and ophthalmopathy.

The sequenced sample was peripheral blood mononuclear cells (PBMCs), obtained at new diagnosis, from a patient treated with antithyroid drugs. The sequence was obtained from a woman aged 35-65 years with Graves disease. The V call is TRBV30, the J call TRBJ1-1; weak D call: TRBD1 (6 bases). The CDR3 loop reads CAWMGGGHTEAFF. For the CDR3, the DNA is TGTGCCTGGATGGGGGGCGGCCACACTGAAGCTTTCTTT.